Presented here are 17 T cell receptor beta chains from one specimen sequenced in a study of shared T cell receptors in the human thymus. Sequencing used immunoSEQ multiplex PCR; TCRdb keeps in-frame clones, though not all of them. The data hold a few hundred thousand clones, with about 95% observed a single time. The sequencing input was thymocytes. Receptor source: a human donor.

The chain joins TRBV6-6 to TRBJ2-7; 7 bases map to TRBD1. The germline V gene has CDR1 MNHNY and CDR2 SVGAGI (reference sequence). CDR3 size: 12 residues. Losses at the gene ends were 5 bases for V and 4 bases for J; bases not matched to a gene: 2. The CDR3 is CASSARGYEQYF. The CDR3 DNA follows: TGTGCCAGCAGTGCCAGGGGGTACGAGCAGTACTTC.

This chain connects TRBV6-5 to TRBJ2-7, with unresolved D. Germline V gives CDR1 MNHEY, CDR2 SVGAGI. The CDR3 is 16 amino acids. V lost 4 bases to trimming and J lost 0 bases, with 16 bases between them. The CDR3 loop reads CASSSPAEPSSYEQYF. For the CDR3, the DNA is TGTGCCAGCAGTTCCCCCGCGGAGCCCAGCTCCTACGAGCAGTACTTC.

The DNA of the CDR3 is TGTGCCAGCAGTGAAGCGTTTGCAGGGCTATACGAGCAGTACTTC. As protein: CASSEAFAGLYEQYF. The chain couples TRBV6-1 to TRBJ2-7; possibly TRBD1 for D (5 bases). CDR3 length: 15 residues. V lost 0 bases, J lost 4 bases, and 13 bases lay in between. CDR1 and CDR2 from the germline V gene are MNHNS and SASEGT.

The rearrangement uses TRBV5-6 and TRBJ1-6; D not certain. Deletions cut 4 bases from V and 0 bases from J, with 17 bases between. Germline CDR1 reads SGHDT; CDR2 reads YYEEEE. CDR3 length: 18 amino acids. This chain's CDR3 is CASSLFAVLSSYNSPLHF. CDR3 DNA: TGTGCCAGCAGCCTTTTCGCCGTCCTGAGCTCCTATAATTCACCCCTCCACTTT.

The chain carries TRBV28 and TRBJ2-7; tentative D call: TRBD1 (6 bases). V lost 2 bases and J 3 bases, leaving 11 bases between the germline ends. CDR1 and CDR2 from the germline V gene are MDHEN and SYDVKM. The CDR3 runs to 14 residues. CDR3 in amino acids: CASSLRTAHYEQYF. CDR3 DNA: TGTGCCAGCAGTTTACGGACAGCCCACTACGAGCAGTACTTC.

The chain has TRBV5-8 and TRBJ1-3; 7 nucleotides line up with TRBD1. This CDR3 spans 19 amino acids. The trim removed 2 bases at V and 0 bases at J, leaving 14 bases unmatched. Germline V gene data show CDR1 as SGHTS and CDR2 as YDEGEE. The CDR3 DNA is TGTGCCAGCAGCTTCGTCGGGGGGGACAGTTTTTTCTCTGGAAACACCATATATTTT. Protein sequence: CASSFVGGDSFFSGNTIYF.

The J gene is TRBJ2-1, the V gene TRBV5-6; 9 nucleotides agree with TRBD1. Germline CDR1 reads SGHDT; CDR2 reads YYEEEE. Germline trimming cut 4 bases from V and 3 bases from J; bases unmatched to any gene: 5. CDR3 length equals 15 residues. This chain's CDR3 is CASSGGQGLYNEQFF. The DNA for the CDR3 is TGTGCCAGCAGCGGGGGACAGGGCCTCTACAATGAGCAGTTCTTC.

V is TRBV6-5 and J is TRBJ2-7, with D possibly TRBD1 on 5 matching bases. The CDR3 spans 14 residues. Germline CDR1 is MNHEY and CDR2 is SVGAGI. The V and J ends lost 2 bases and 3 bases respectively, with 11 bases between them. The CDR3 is CASSYVQGGYEQYF. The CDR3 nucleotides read TGTGCCAGCAGTTACGTCCAGGGCGGCTACGAGCAGTACTTC.

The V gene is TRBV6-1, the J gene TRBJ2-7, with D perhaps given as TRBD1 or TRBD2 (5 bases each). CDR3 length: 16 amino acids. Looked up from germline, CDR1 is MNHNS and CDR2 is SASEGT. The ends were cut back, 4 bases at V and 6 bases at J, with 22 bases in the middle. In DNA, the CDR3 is TGTGCCAGCAGTGGCCGGGACCGTCGCTATATGGTCGAGCAGTACTTC. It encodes CASSGRDRRYMVEQYF.

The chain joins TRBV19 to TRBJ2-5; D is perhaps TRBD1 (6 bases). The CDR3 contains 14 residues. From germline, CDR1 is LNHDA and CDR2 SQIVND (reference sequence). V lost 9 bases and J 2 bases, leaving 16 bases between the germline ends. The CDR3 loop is CARDTGTHQETQYF. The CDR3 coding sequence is TGTGCCAGGGATACGGGGACACATCAAGAGACCCAGTACTTC.

The CDR3 protein is CASSLGTGGNEQFF. CDR3 in DNA: TGCGCCAGCAGCCTAGGGACAGGGGGCAATGAGCAGTTCTTC. The chain carries TRBV4-1 and TRBJ2-1, with 11 bases identical to TRBD1. This CDR3 is built from 14 residues. V trimming: 4 bases; J trimming: 6 bases; junction bases outside the gene matches: 2. Germline-derived CDR1 and CDR2 are MGHRA and YSYEKL.

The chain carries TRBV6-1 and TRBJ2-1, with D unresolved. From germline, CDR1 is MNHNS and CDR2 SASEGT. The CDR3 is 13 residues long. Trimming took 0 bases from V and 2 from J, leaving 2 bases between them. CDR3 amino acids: CASSEAPYNEQFF. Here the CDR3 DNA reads TGTGCCAGCAGTGAAGCCCCCTACAATGAGCAGTTCTTC.

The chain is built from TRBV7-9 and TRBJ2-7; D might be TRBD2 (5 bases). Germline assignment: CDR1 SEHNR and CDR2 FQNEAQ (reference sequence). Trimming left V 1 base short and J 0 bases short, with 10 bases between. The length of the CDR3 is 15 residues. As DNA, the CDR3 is TGTGCCAGCAGCTTAGTCGGGGAGAGCTCCTACGAGCAGTACTTC. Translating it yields CASSLVGESSYEQYF.

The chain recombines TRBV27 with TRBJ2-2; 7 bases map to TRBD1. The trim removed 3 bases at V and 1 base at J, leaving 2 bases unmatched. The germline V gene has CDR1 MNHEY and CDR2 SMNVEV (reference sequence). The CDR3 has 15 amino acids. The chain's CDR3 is CASSFDRENTGELFF. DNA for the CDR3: TGTGCCAGCAGTTTCGACAGGGAGAACACCGGGGAGCTGTTTTTT.

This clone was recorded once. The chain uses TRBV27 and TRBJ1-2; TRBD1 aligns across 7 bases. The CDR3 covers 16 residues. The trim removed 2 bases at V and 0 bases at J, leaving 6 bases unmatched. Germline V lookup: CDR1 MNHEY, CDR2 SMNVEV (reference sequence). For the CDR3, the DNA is TGTGCCAGCAGTTTACTGCCGGACAGGACTAACTATGGCTACACCTTC. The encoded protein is CASSLLPDRTNYGYTF.

Here the CDR3 DNA reads TGCGCCAGCAGCCCCGGGGGGGGCGTACAAGAGACCCAGTACTTC. It yields the protein CASSPGGGVQETQYF. The genes are TRBV5-1 and TRBJ2-5; 8 bases align to TRBD2. The CDR3 consists of 15 residues. Germline CDR1 reads SGHRS; CDR2 reads YFSETQ. Trimming at V came to 4 bases and at J to 2 bases, leaving 7 bases not matched to a gene.

The DNA of the CDR3 is TGTGCCAGCAGTCATGGGACAGGGGCCCCTGGCACTGAAGCTTTCTTT. Its protein product is CASSHGTGAPGTEAFF. The chain has TRBV28 and TRBJ1-1; 10 positions agree with TRBD1. There are 16 residues in the CDR3. The ends lost 5 bases at V and 4 bases at J; junction bases unmatched: 10. The V gene's germline CDR1 is MDHEN and CDR2 SYDVKM.